This T cell receptor (beta chain) comes out of a study of T cell responses to AZD1222 COVID-19 vaccine. Details on this clone: Its target is unknown. One end of the junction is discordant with germline, which a read error may explain.

Findings and caveats of the study: Variant regions that are unmutated are reportedly the target of nearly half of spike-specific TCRs.

Germline loops: CDR1 SNHLY, CDR2 FYNNEI. The CDR3 has 11 residues. Libraries were prepared by immunoSEQ multiplex PCR; TCRdb keeps only in-frame clonotypes and omits some of them. Of about 170,000 clones detected, around 87% appear once; the ten largest clones hold approximately 6.9%. This clonotype originated in an adult in good health. The material was peripheral blood, obtained on day 0 of AZD1222 vaccination. J is TRBJ1-2 and V is TRBV2, with D unresolved. The DNA for the CDR3 is TGTGCCAGCAGGGAACTCGAGTCTAAGAGCTTC. As protein: CASRELESKSF.